This T cell receptor (beta chain) is from a study of shared clonotypes between healthy human individuals. As processed by the authors: From ImmunoSEQ came sequences covering only the junction and carrying no quality scores, so filtering differed. TCRdb keeps only in-frame clones here, not all; method: immunoSEQ multiplex PCR. V, J and clone size are those of that table, while D and trimming were read from the DNA. The sample holds some 2.3 million clones, more than 80% seen once. Naive CD45RA+ and memory CD45RA-negative subsets were split from CD4+ cells. Trimming removed 1 base from V and 6 bases from J, with 16 bases in between. Germline values: CDR1 MNHEY, CDR2 SMNVEV (reference sequence). This CDR3 is 16 amino acids long.

V is TRBV27 and J is TRBJ2-1, with D hard to call. Sequencing was carried out using naive CD4+ T cells from PBMCs. The subset denotes: CD45RA+ positively selected. The receptor was derived from a man aged 18 to 35 in good health. Some clones in this sample may be carry-over from other donors' samples. The chain's CDR3 is CASSLYGTLNFNEQFF. The CDR3 region has the DNA TGTGCCAGCAGTTTATACGGTACCCTCAACTTCAATGAGCAGTTCTTC.